A selection of T cell receptor beta chains follows, all from one sample in a study of cytomegalovirus exposure and HLA in healthy donors. The repertoire was sequenced with immunoSEQ multiplex PCR; TCRdb's copy has only in-frame clones and lacks some. The top ten hold roughly 4% of the sample, which has fewer than 75,000 clones, around 80% seen once. What was sequenced was PBMCs. These receptors came from a woman in her twenties or thirties in good health and CMV-seronegative. CDR3s include the opening cysteine and the closing phenylalanine or tryptophan. Fields, in order: clone size, D gene, J gene, V gene, CDR3 protein, CDR3 DNA. D genes are given only for firm matches. The listing skips clone size in some rows; elsewhere it reads once, few, many or a size class.

clone_size: NA
d_call: NA
j_call: TRBJ2-7
v_call: TRBV7-6
cdr3_aa: CASSPDSLTYEQYF
cdr3_nt: TGTGCCAGCAGCCCCGACAGCCTAACCTACGAGCAGTACTTC

clone_size: once
d_call: NA
j_call: TRBJ1-1
v_call: TRBV28
cdr3_aa: CASSLGSGLYTEAFF
cdr3_nt: TGTGCCAGCAGTTTAGGGTCAGGGCTTTACACTGAAGCTTTCTTT

clone_size: NA
d_call: NA
j_call: TRBJ1-5
v_call: TRBV7-9
cdr3_aa: CASSLGGTPQPQHF
cdr3_nt: TGTGCCAGCAGCTTGGGAGGGACTCCTCAGCCCCAGCATTTT

clone_size: NA
d_call: NA
j_call: TRBJ1-5
v_call: TRBV28
cdr3_aa: CASSTQGGNQPQHF
cdr3_nt: TGTGCCAGCAGCACACAGGGAGGCAATCAGCCCCAGCATTTT

clone_size: NA
d_call: TRBD1
j_call: TRBJ1-2
v_call: TRBV4-3
cdr3_aa: CASSLTQRSGGNGYTF
cdr3_nt: TGCGCCAGCAGCTTAACACAACGGTCAGGGGGCAATGGCTACACCTTC

clone_size: once
d_call: NA
j_call: TRBJ1-2
v_call: TRBV30
cdr3_aa: CAWSPTGGRGYTF
cdr3_nt: TGTGCCTGGAGTCCGACGGGGGGACGCGGCTACACCTTC

clone_size: few
d_call: NA
j_call: TRBJ1-1
v_call: TRBV2
cdr3_aa: CASSKSQLNTEAFF
cdr3_nt: TGTGCCAGCAGTAAATCACAGCTGAACACTGAAGCTTTCTTT

clone_size: NA
d_call: NA
j_call: TRBJ2-5
v_call: TRBV13
cdr3_aa: CASSLGRETQYF
cdr3_nt: TGTGCCAGCAGCTTAGGCCGAGAGACCCAGTACTTC

clone_size: NA
d_call: NA
j_call: TRBJ1-1
v_call: TRBV5-6
cdr3_aa: CASSLGGNTEAFF
cdr3_nt: TGTGCCAGCAGCTTGGGCGGGAACACTGAAGCTTTCTTT

clone_size: NA
d_call: TRBD1
j_call: TRBJ2-5
v_call: TRBV4-3
cdr3_aa: CASSQGRAGTGQTQYF
cdr3_nt: TGCGCCAGCAGCCAAGGGCGGGCCGGGACAGGACAGACCCAGTACTTC

clone_size: NA
d_call: TRBD1
j_call: TRBJ1-4
v_call: TRBV2
cdr3_aa: CASSGTYRGTNEKLFF
cdr3_nt: TGTGCCAGCAGTGGAACCTACAGGGGAACTAATGAAAAACTGTTTTTT

clone_size: NA
d_call: NA
j_call: TRBJ1-6
v_call: TRBV6-6
cdr3_aa: CASREGYNSPLHF
cdr3_nt: TGTGCCAGCAGGGAGGGCTATAATTCACCCCTCCACTTT

clone_size: NA
d_call: NA
j_call: TRBJ2-7
v_call: TRBV4-2
cdr3_aa: CASSQEDFGPSYEQYF
cdr3_nt: TGTGCCAGCAGCCAAGAGGACTTCGGTCCCTCCTACGAGCAGTACTTC

clone_size: once
d_call: TRBD1
j_call: TRBJ2-1
v_call: TRBV5-6
cdr3_aa: CASRIGQVNEQFF
cdr3_nt: TGTGCCAGCAGAATAGGACAGGTCAATGAGCAGTTCTTC

clone_size: NA
d_call: NA
j_call: TRBJ1-5
v_call: TRBV6-5
cdr3_aa: CASRKTGGSNQPQHF
cdr3_nt: TGTGCCAGCAGGAAGACCGGGGGTAGCAATCAGCCCCAGCATTTT

clone_size: once
d_call: NA
j_call: TRBJ1-5
v_call: TRBV28
cdr3_aa: CASSPSRSLPQHF
cdr3_nt: TGTGCCAGCAGTCCCTCTAGGAGCTTGCCCCAGCATTTT

clone_size: NA
d_call: NA
j_call: TRBJ2-3
v_call: TRBV6-4
cdr3_aa: CASSEGPATDTQYF
cdr3_nt: TGTGCCAGCAGTGAGGGGCCCGCGACAGATACGCAGTATTTT

clone_size: NA
d_call: NA
j_call: TRBJ1-2
v_call: TRBV29-1
cdr3_aa: CSVLLADYGYTF
cdr3_nt: TGCAGCGTTTTGTTGGCTGACTATGGCTACACCTTC

clone_size: NA
d_call: NA
j_call: TRBJ2-7
v_call: TRBV9
cdr3_aa: CASSVGALSSYEQYF
cdr3_nt: TGTGCCAGCAGCGTAGGCGCCCTGAGCTCCTACGAGCAGTACTTC

clone_size: NA
d_call: NA
j_call: TRBJ2-2
v_call: TRBV10-1
cdr3_aa: CASSVDRNTGELFF
cdr3_nt: TGCGCCAGCAGTGTGGACAGAAACACCGGGGAGCTGTTTTTT

clone_size: NA
d_call: NA
j_call: TRBJ2-7
v_call: TRBV29-1
cdr3_aa: CSVKPGDYEQYF
cdr3_nt: TGCAGCGTCAAGCCAGGGGACTACGAGCAGTACTTC

clone_size: NA
d_call: NA
j_call: TRBJ2-7
v_call: TRBV28
cdr3_aa: CASTPSSVYEQYF
cdr3_nt: TGTGCCAGCACTCCCTCCTCGGTCTACGAGCAGTACTTC

clone_size: NA
d_call: TRBD1
j_call: TRBJ1-2
v_call: TRBV9
cdr3_aa: CASSAGQGAYGYTF
cdr3_nt: TGTGCCAGCAGCGCGGGACAGGGGGCCTATGGCTACACCTTC

clone_size: few
d_call: NA
j_call: TRBJ2-7
v_call: TRBV14
cdr3_aa: CASSRYYEQYF
cdr3_nt: TGTGCCAGCAGCCGTTACTACGAGCAGTACTTC

clone_size: NA
d_call: TRBD1
j_call: TRBJ2-7
v_call: TRBV14
cdr3_aa: CASSQLTGAYEQYF
cdr3_nt: TGTGCCAGCAGCCAGTTGACAGGGGCCTACGAGCAGTACTTC

clone_size: NA
d_call: NA
j_call: TRBJ2-7
v_call: TRBV5-1
cdr3_aa: CASSPVRENEQYF
cdr3_nt: TGCGCCAGCAGCCCAGTGAGGGAGAACGAGCAGTACTTC

clone_size: NA
d_call: TRBD2
j_call: TRBJ2-7
v_call: TRBV30
cdr3_aa: CAWTGGGEYEQYF
cdr3_nt: TGTGCCTGGACCGGGGGGGGCGAGTACGAGCAGTACTTC

clone_size: NA
d_call: NA
j_call: TRBJ1-4
v_call: TRBV7-9
cdr3_aa: CASSPHRETLFF
cdr3_nt: TGTGCCAGCAGCCCCCACAGGGAGACTCTGTTTTTT

clone_size: NA
d_call: TRBD1
j_call: TRBJ2-7
v_call: TRBV30
cdr3_aa: CAWSPLPGQDYEQYF
cdr3_nt: TGTGCCTGGAGTCCCCTTCCGGGACAGGACTACGAGCAGTACTTC

clone_size: NA
d_call: TRBD1
j_call: TRBJ2-2
v_call: TRBV5-1
cdr3_aa: CASSFRSGGRAGELFF
cdr3_nt: TGCGCCAGCAGCTTCCGTTCAGGGGGTCGGGCCGGGGAGCTGTTTTTT

clone_size: once
d_call: TRBD1
j_call: TRBJ2-4
v_call: TRBV2
cdr3_aa: CASSRGTGGLDIQYF
cdr3_nt: TGTGCCAGCAGCCGCGGGACAGGGGGCTTGGACATTCAGTACTTC

clone_size: NA
d_call: TRBD2
j_call: TRBJ2-5
v_call: TRBV29-1
cdr3_aa: CSGRTGRGAGAQYF
cdr3_nt: TGCAGCGGACGGACGGGCCGGGGAGCGGGGGCCCAGTACTTC

clone_size: NA
d_call: TRBD2
j_call: TRBJ2-7
v_call: TRBV9
cdr3_aa: CASSPYVSIAGTMYEQYF
cdr3_nt: TGTGCCAGCAGCCCCTACGTCTCGATAGCGGGGACGATGTACGAGCAGTACTTC

clone_size: NA
d_call: NA
j_call: TRBJ1-2
v_call: TRBV5-4
cdr3_aa: CASSLAQNYGYTF
cdr3_nt: TGTGCCAGCAGCTTGGCTCAGAACTATGGCTACACCTTC

clone_size: NA
d_call: TRBD1
j_call: TRBJ2-1
v_call: TRBV19
cdr3_aa: CASSRTGYNEQFF
cdr3_nt: TGTGCCAGTAGTAGGACAGGCTACAATGAGCAGTTCTTC

clone_size: NA
d_call: NA
j_call: TRBJ1-1
v_call: TRBV7-2
cdr3_aa: CASSLARGGSTEAFF
cdr3_nt: TGTGCCAGCAGCTTAGCGAGGGGCGGGAGCACTGAAGCTTTCTTT

clone_size: once
d_call: TRBD2
j_call: TRBJ2-1
v_call: TRBV10-2
cdr3_aa: CASSDPGLGVHEQFF
cdr3_nt: TGCGCCAGCAGTGATCCGGGACTAGGGGTCCATGAGCAGTTCTTC

clone_size: few
d_call: TRBD1
j_call: TRBJ2-6
v_call: TRBV6-1
cdr3_aa: CASSRDRAGANVLTF
cdr3_nt: TGTGCCAGCAGCCGAGACAGGGCTGGGGCCAACGTCCTGACTTTC

clone_size: NA
d_call: TRBD2
j_call: TRBJ2-2
v_call: TRBV9
cdr3_aa: CASSFRAGGNTGELFF
cdr3_nt: TGTGCCAGCAGCTTCAGAGCGGGGGGTAACACCGGGGAGCTGTTTTTT

clone_size: NA
d_call: TRBD2
j_call: TRBJ2-5
v_call: TRBV5-1
cdr3_aa: CASSSYHSLAGVETQYF
cdr3_nt: TGCGCCAGCAGCTCCTACCACTCACTAGCGGGAGTGGAGACCCAGTACTTC

clone_size: few
d_call: TRBD1
j_call: TRBJ2-7
v_call: TRBV10-3
cdr3_aa: CAVRAGQGSEQYF
cdr3_nt: TGTGCCGTCAGGGCGGGACAGGGATCCGAGCAGTACTTC

clone_size: few
d_call: NA
j_call: TRBJ2-1
v_call: TRBV6-5
cdr3_aa: CASSYESNSEQFF
cdr3_nt: TGTGCCAGCAGTTACGAGAGCAATAGTGAGCAGTTCTTC

clone_size: medium-sized
d_call: TRBD1
j_call: TRBJ2-6
v_call: TRBV6-1
cdr3_aa: CASSQGVTGANVLTF
cdr3_nt: TGTGCCAGCAGCCAGGGGGTCACCGGGGCCAACGTCCTGACTTTC

clone_size: NA
d_call: NA
j_call: TRBJ2-7
v_call: TRBV7-2
cdr3_aa: CASSLGPLGEQYF
cdr3_nt: TGTGCCAGCAGCCTAGGGCCACTCGGGGAGCAGTACTTC

clone_size: NA
d_call: TRBD1
j_call: TRBJ1-6
v_call: TRBV9
cdr3_aa: CASSEEDRANSPLHF
cdr3_nt: TGTGCCAGCAGCGAGGAGGACAGGGCCAATTCACCCCTCCACTTT

clone_size: NA
d_call: NA
j_call: TRBJ1-5
v_call: TRBV28
cdr3_aa: CASSFRRGGNQPQHF
cdr3_nt: TGTGCCAGCAGTTTCCGGAGGGGAGGTAACCAGCCCCAGCATTTT

clone_size: NA
d_call: NA
j_call: TRBJ2-2
v_call: TRBV9
cdr3_aa: CASSQDYFGELFF
cdr3_nt: TGTGCCAGCAGCCAGGACTATTTCGGGGAGCTGTTTTTT

clone_size: NA
d_call: NA
j_call: TRBJ1-1
v_call: TRBV7-2
cdr3_aa: CASSLTLQGTEAFF
cdr3_nt: TGTGCCAGCAGCTTAACCTTACAGGGAACTGAAGCTTTCTTT

clone_size: NA
d_call: NA
j_call: TRBJ2-3
v_call: TRBV5-1
cdr3_aa: CASSPYRPDTQYF
cdr3_nt: TGCGCCAGCAGCCCCTACCGCCCAGATACGCAGTATTTT

clone_size: NA
d_call: TRBD2
j_call: TRBJ2-5
v_call: TRBV29-1
cdr3_aa: CSVTLAGGETQYF
cdr3_nt: TGCAGCGTAACTCTAGCGGGGGGGGAGACCCAGTACTTC

clone_size: NA
d_call: TRBD2
j_call: TRBJ2-7
v_call: TRBV23-1
cdr3_aa: CATAPWAGGRPYEQYF
cdr3_nt: TGCGCCACCGCGCCGTGGGCGGGCGGGAGACCCTACGAGCAGTACTTC

clone_size: NA
d_call: NA
j_call: TRBJ2-7
v_call: TRBV7-2
cdr3_aa: CASSLAGPYEQYF
cdr3_nt: TGTGCCAGCAGCTTAGCGGGGCCCTACGAGCAGTACTTC

clone_size: NA
d_call: TRBD1
j_call: TRBJ2-7
v_call: TRBV7-9
cdr3_aa: CASSLFGQGDEQYF
cdr3_nt: TGTGCCAGCAGCTTATTTGGACAGGGCGACGAGCAGTACTTC